This record looks at one TCR beta chain sequence and its context. The sample comes from a study of blood T cell repertoires in COVID-19. Looking at the study overall: Nucleic acid was either cDNA or gDNA, and it came from T cells, B-cell-depleted T cells, or PBMCs.

Libraries were prepared by immunoSEQ multiplex PCR; TCRdb keeps only in-frame clonotypes and omits some of them. Among about 240,000 clones listed, roughly 90% were seen once. The ends were cut back, 4 bases at V and 3 bases at J, with 12 bases in the middle. The germline V gene encodes CDR1 SQVTM and CDR2 ANQGSEA. CDR3 size: 13 residues. The V call is TRBV29-1, the J call TRBJ2-5, with D possibly matching TRBD2 (5 bases). This TCR was sampled from a young woman who had recovered from COVID-19. The sequencing sample was made of PBMCs or T cells enriched from blood (not recorded which). DNA for the CDR3: TGCAGCGTTGGGTCTTGGCGGGAAGAGACCCAGTACTTC. Translation: CSVGSWREETQYF.